A selection of T cell receptor beta chains follows, all from one sample in a study of shared clonotypes between healthy human individuals. The assay was immunoSEQ multiplex PCR, and TCRdb's table has in-frame clones only and misses some. The top ten hold around 1.8% of the sample, which has over 2,000,000 clones, just under 95% seen once. The sample taken for sequencing was naive CD8+ T cells from PBMCs. The receptors were sampled from a man aged 18 to 30 in good health. Some clones in this sample may be carry-over from other donors' samples. CDR3s include the opening cysteine and the closing phenylalanine or tryptophan. Each record gives: J gene, CDR3 length, D gene, V gene, clone size, CDR3 protein, CDR3 DNA. The D gene is left open where the match is weak. Part of the rows lack a size; the others show once, few, many or a class for expanded clones.

>TRBJ1-4|16|NA|TRBV7-3|NA
CASSLSRDATNEKLFF
TGTGCCAGCAGCTTATCACGGGATGCTACTAATGAAAAACTGTTTTTT
>TRBJ2-7|15|TRBD1|TRBV6-1|NA
CASSALDRGVYEQYF
TGTGCCAGCAGTGCCCTGGACAGGGGAGTGTACGAGCAGTACTTC
>TRBJ2-1|15|NA|TRBV28|NA
CASSLLAAGDNEQFF
TGTGCCAGCAGTTTATTGGCGGCTGGGGACAATGAGCAGTTCTTC
>TRBJ2-7|14|NA|TRBV28|NA
CASSRPASFDEQYF
TGTGCCAGCAGTCGACCAGCGAGTTTCGACGAGCAGTACTTC
>TRBJ2-1|16|TRBD1|TRBV9|NA
CASSVSGTATYNEQFF
TGTGCCAGCAGCGTTTCCGGGACAGCAACCTACAATGAGCAGTTCTTC
>TRBJ2-6|14|NA|TRBV30|once
CAWSHTSGANVLTF
TGTGCCTGGAGTCATACCTCTGGGGCCAACGTCCTGACTTTC
>TRBJ2-2|15|NA|TRBV29-1|NA
CSVPGARREHGELFF
TGCAGCGTACCGGGAGCCAGGAGGGAACACGGGGAGCTGTTTTTT
>TRBJ2-7|17|TRBD2|TRBV7-2|NA
CASSLMVLAGKPAEQYF
TGTGCCAGCAGCTTAATGGTCCTAGCGGGAAAACCCGCCGAGCAGTACTTC
>TRBJ1-1|15|NA|TRBV2|few
CASSEGAGDYTEAFF
TGTGCCAGCAGTGAAGGCGCTGGGGACTACACTGAAGCTTTCTTT
>TRBJ1-2|13|TRBD1|TRBV9|NA
CASSATGAYGYTF
TGTGCCAGCAGCGCCACAGGGGCCTATGGCTACACCTTC
>TRBJ2-3|15|NA|TRBV5-6|NA
CASSLAQGKTDTQYF
TGTGCCAGCAGCTTGGCCCAGGGGAAGACAGATACGCAGTATTTT
>TRBJ2-7|13|NA|TRBV27|NA
CASSLNRALEQYF
TGTGCCAGCAGTTTGAACCGGGCCCTGGAGCAGTACTTC
>TRBJ2-7|14|TRBD2|TRBV2|NA
CASRGTTTPYEQYF
TGTGCCAGCAGGGGGACTACCACCCCCTACGAGCAGTACTTC
>TRBJ2-6|18|NA|TRBV5-1|NA
CASSLDREFFYGANVLTF
TGCGCCAGCAGCTTGGACAGGGAGTTTTTTTATGGGGCCAACGTCCTGACTTTC
>TRBJ1-4|15|NA|TRBV7-8|NA
CASSLVGSLSEKLFF
TGTGCCAGCAGCTTAGTTGGCAGTCTGTCGGAAAAACTGTTTTTT
>TRBJ2-1|18|TRBD2|TRBV27|NA
CASSPSMGLATTSDEQFF
TGTGCCAGCAGTCCGTCGATGGGACTAGCCACGACCTCGGATGAGCAGTTCTTC
>TRBJ2-2|15|NA|TRBV13|once
CASSEMRDSGGELFF
TGTGCCAGCAGCGAAATGCGGGACTCCGGAGGTGAGCTGTTTTTT
>TRBJ1-3|14|NA|TRBV29-1|once
CSVSDSPSGNTIYF
TGCAGCGTCTCTGACAGTCCCTCTGGAAACACCATATATTTT
>TRBJ2-5|14|TRBD2|TRBV7-2|NA
CASSQREAQETQYF
TGTGCCAGCAGCCAGCGGGAGGCCCAAGAGACCCAGTACTTC
>TRBJ1-2|13|NA|TRBV27|once
CASSGTLGSGYTF
TGTGCCAGCAGTGGGACATTGGGTTCGGGCTACACCTTC
>TRBJ1-5|16|TRBD1|TRBV7-8|few
CASSLEAGGYNQPQHF
TGTGCCAGCAGCTTAGAGGCAGGGGGCTACAATCAGCCCCAGCATTTT
>TRBJ1-2|11|NA|TRBV27|NA
CASMGIYGYTF
TGTGCCAGCATGGGGATTTATGGCTACACCTTC
>TRBJ2-7|11|NA|TRBV27|once
CASSFGDEQYF
TGTGCCAGCAGTTTCGGGGACGAGCAGTACTTC
>TRBJ1-5|14|NA|TRBV5-1|NA
CASSLAGGNQPQHF
TGCGCCAGTTCGTTGGCGGGAGGGAATCAGCCCCAGCATTTT
>TRBJ2-1|13|NA|TRBV6-1|NA
CASSDRVYNEQFF
TGTGCCAGCAGTGACAGGGTTTACAATGAGCAGTTCTTC
>TRBJ2-7|13|NA|TRBV9|NA
CASSLDGSYEQYF
TGTGCCAGCAGCTTAGACGGTTCCTACGAGCAGTACTTC
>TRBJ1-1|12|TRBD1|TRBV5-1|NA
CASSRTGLEAFF
TGCGCCAGCAGCCGGACAGGGCTTGAAGCTTTCTTT
>TRBJ1-2|14|NA|TRBV6-6|NA
CASTIVPGSYGYTF
TGTGCCAGCACCATAGTGCCAGGGTCCTATGGCTACACCTTC
>TRBJ2-2|15|NA|TRBV6-5|NA
CASSYSINHSGELFF
TGTGCCAGCAGTTACTCGATCAACCATTCCGGGGAGCTGTTTTTT
>TRBJ1-2|15|NA|TRBV18|NA
CASSPQATANYGYTF
TGTGCCAGCTCACCTCAAGCGACAGCTAACTATGGCTACACCTTC
>TRBJ1-4|17|NA|TRBV5-1|NA
CASSFSGPGPGDEKLFF
TGCGCCAGCAGCTTTTCGGGCCCCGGGCCTGGGGATGAAAAACTGTTTTTT
>TRBJ1-1|13|TRBD1|TRBV29-1|once
CSVVSGTGGEAFF
TGCAGCGTTGTCTCCGGGACAGGTGGGGAAGCTTTCTTT
>TRBJ2-1|15|NA|TRBV7-9|NA
CASSLAYTGGNEQFF
TGTGCCAGCAGCTTAGCCTACACCGGAGGTAATGAGCAGTTCTTC
>TRBJ1-1|10|NA|TRBV6-1|NA
CASSDYEAFF
TGTGCCAGCAGTGATTATGAAGCTTTCTTT
>TRBJ2-3|16|TRBD1|TRBV7-3|NA
CASSPRTGVSTDTQYF
TGTGCCAGCAGCCCAAGGACAGGGGTTAGCACAGATACGCAGTATTTT
>TRBJ2-7|13|NA|TRBV7-6|NA
CASSSGHSYEQYF
TGTGCCAGCAGCTCGGGACACTCCTACGAGCAGTACTTC
>TRBJ2-1|15|NA|TRBV19|NA
CASSIYQGFYNEQFF
TGTGCCAGTAGTATCTATCAGGGGTTTTACAATGAGCAGTTCTTC
>TRBJ2-1|12|NA|TRBV7-9|NA
CASSRLGSEQFF
TGTGCCAGCAGCCGCCTAGGGAGTGAGCAGTTCTTC
>TRBJ2-7|16|TRBD1|TRBV6-5|once
CASSSYRRTGLPEQYF
TGTGCCAGCAGTTCCTACCGCCGGACAGGGCTGCCGGAGCAGTACTTC
>TRBJ2-1|13|NA|TRBV7-3|NA
CASSLAPYNEQFF
TGTGCCAGCAGCCTGGCACCATACAATGAGCAGTTCTTC
>TRBJ1-1|16|NA|TRBV4-3|NA
CASSQDSIGRHNEAFF
TGCGCCAGCAGCCAAGATAGTATAGGTCGGCACAATGAAGCTTTCTTT
>TRBJ1-5|15|NA|TRBV19|NA
CASTEWGNSNQPQHF
TGTGCCAGTACCGAATGGGGTAATAGCAATCAGCCCCAGCATTTT
>TRBJ1-1|14|NA|TRBV7-6|NA
CASSLEIGGPRAFF
TGTGCCAGCAGCTTAGAGATAGGGGGACCTCGGGCTTTCTTT
>TRBJ2-7|15|NA|TRBV5-1|NA
CASSLDSGVGYEQYF
TGCGCCAGCAGCTTGGATTCAGGGGTGGGCTACGAGCAGTACTTC
>TRBJ2-5|14|NA|TRBV5-6|NA
CASSATAAEETQYF
TGTGCCAGCAGCGCTACGGCGGCCGAAGAGACCCAGTACTTC
>TRBJ2-7|13|NA|TRBV7-8|NA
CASSFPQSYEQYF
TGTGCCAGCAGCTTCCCTCAATCCTACGAGCAGTACTTC
>TRBJ2-7|14|NA|TRBV11-2|NA
CASSLVGSSYEQYF
TGTGCCAGCAGCTTAGTAGGCAGTTCCTACGAGCAGTACTTC
>TRBJ1-1|13|NA|TRBV29-1|NA
CSVTYTENTEAFF
TGCAGCGTTACCTACACGGAAAACACTGAAGCTTTCTTT
>TRBJ2-7|13|TRBD1|TRBV7-2|NA
CASSEDRGHEQYF
TGTGCCAGCAGCGAAGACAGGGGCCACGAGCAGTACTTC
>TRBJ1-5|16|TRBD1|TRBV19|NA
CASTYGPQGAYQPQHF
TGTGCCAGTACGTATGGACCCCAGGGGGCGTATCAGCCCCAGCATTTT
>TRBJ2-7|12|NA|TRBV30|NA
CAWSDGSYEQYF
TGTGCCTGGAGTGACGGCTCCTACGAGCAGTACTTC